The 8 T cell receptor beta chains below come from one sample, sequenced in a study of blood T cell repertoires in COVID-19. Profiling relied on immunoSEQ multiplex PCR, and the TCRdb table lists in-frame clones only, not all of them. The sample lists about 36,000 clones; 70% to 90% were seen once. Input material: peripheral blood. The source is a human donor in a cohort sampled during active COVID-19.

V gene TRBV30 combines with J gene TRBJ1-2; 10 bases match TRBD1. Germline trimming cut 3 bases from V and 4 bases from J; bases unmatched to any gene: 5. The CDR3 covers 14 residues. Looked up from germline, CDR1 is GTSNPN and CDR2 is SVGIG (reference sequence). Here the CDR3 DNA reads TGTGCCTGGAGGAGACAGGGGGCCCCCTATGGCTACACCTTC. It is translated as CAWRRQGAPYGYTF.

This clone was counted once. The J gene is TRBJ1-1, the V gene TRBV5-1, with D perhaps TRBD1 (5 bases). Germline CDR1 and CDR2: SGHRS and YFSETQ. The CDR3 loop spans 14 amino acids. Trimming stripped 2 bases from V and 2 bases from J, with 10 bases between. The CDR3 sequence is CASSFGGFNTEAFF. CDR3 nucleotides: TGCGCCAGCAGCTTCGGGGGATTTAACACTGAAGCTTTCTTT.

This rearrangement joins TRBV7-9 to TRBJ2-5; a possible D gene is TRBD1 (6 bases). In germline, CDR1 is SEHNR, CDR2 FQNEAQ (reference sequence). V lost 4 bases and J 7 bases, leaving 16 bases between the germline ends. The CDR3 is 14 residues long. CDR3 sequence reads: CASSSSWDKGTQYF. The CDR3 region has the DNA TGTGCCAGCAGCTCCTCCTGGGACAAAGGGACCCAGTACTTC.

This chain connects TRBV18 to TRBJ1-2; 10 bases are shared with TRBD1. Germline V gene lookup returns CDR1 KGHSH and CDR2 LQKENI. With V trimmed by 3 bases and J by 3 bases, 4 bases remained unmatched. The length of the CDR3 is 15 residues. CDR3 coding DNA: TGTGCCAGCTCACCCGGGACAGGGGTATACTATGGCTACACCTTC. Translated, it gives CASSPGTGVYYGYTF.

The gene calls are TRBV9 and TRBJ2-7; 8 nucleotides line up with TRBD2. Trimming took 2 bases from V and 3 from J; bases not matched to a gene: 4. Germline V CDR1 and CDR2: SGDLS, YYNGEE. This CDR3 is 14 amino acids long. CDR3 sequence reads: CASSVTSANYEQYF. The CDR3 nucleotides read TGTGCCAGCAGCGTGACTAGCGCCAACTACGAGCAGTACTTC. Using reference TRBV9 and TRBJ2-7 for the parts outside the CDR3, the full variable domain is DSGVTQTPKHLITATGQRVTLRCSPRSGDLSVYWYQQSLDQGLQFLIQYYNGEERAKGNILERFSAQQFPDLHSELNLSSLELGDSALYFCASSVTSANYEQYFGPGTRLTVT.

The chain combines TRBV4-1 with TRBJ2-5, with D possibly matching TRBD2 (5 bases). The CDR3 is made up of 14 amino acids. Germline V gives CDR1 MGHRA, CDR2 YSYEKL. V was shortened by 1 base and J by 4 bases, with 10 bases between the two germline ends. CDR3 sequence (DNA): TGCGCCAGCAGCCAAGCACTAGGATCAGAGACCCAGTACTTC. Its translation: CASSQALGSETQYF.

V gene TRBV5-1 combines with J gene TRBJ2-5, with 8 bases fitting TRBD1. The CDR3 totals 15 residues. J gave up 1 base and V 7 bases, and 9 bases lay outside the gene matches. The germline CDR1 and CDR2 sequences are SGHRS and YFSETQ. CDR3 nucleotides: TGCGCCAGCGCAATGGACAGGGCAGCCCAAGAGACCCAGTACTTC. This translates into CASAMDRAAQETQYF.

The V and J genes are TRBV30 and TRBJ1-5; maybe TRBD1 (6 bases). Trimming removed 0 bases from V and 2 bases from J, with 14 bases in between. Germline CDR1 reads GTSNPN; CDR2 reads SVGIG (reference sequence). The CDR3 runs 16 residues. CDR3 DNA: TGTGCCTGGAGTGTGTTACAGGGAGTAGGCAATCAGCCCCAGCATTTT. This gives the protein CAWSVLQGVGNQPQHF.